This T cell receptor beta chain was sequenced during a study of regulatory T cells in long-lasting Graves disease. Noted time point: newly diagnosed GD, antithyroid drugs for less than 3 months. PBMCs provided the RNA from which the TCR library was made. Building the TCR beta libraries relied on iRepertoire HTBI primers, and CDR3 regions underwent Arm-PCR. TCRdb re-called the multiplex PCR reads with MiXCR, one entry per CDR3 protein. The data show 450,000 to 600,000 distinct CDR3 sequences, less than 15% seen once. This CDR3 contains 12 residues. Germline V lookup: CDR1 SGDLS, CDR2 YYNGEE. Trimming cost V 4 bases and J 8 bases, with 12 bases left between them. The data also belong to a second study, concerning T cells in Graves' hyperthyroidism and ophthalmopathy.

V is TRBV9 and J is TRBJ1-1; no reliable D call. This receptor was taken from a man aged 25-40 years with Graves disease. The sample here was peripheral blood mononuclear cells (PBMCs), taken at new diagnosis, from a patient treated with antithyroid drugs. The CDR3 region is CASSPRGGEAFF. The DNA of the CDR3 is TGTGCCAGCAGCCCACGGGGAGGGGAAGCTTTCTTT.